Following are 5 T cell receptor beta chains from one sample sequenced in a study of T-cell reconstitution after alpha-beta-depleted transplantation in children. Unique molecular identifiers tagged the TCRbeta library. One entry per CDR3 protein results from TCRdb running MiXCR on the PCR reads. The sample consists of hundreds of thousands of distinct CDR3 sequences, around 13% of them appearing once. The sample in question was PBMCs, obtained before TCRalphabeta/CD19-depleted stem cell transplant. These receptors were obtained from a girl under 10 years old with congenital amegakaryocytic thrombocytopenia, due to receive a stem cell transplant.

At least ten counts were recorded for this clonotype. The J gene is TRBJ1-5, the V gene TRBV12-3 or TRBV12-4; a possible D gene is TRBD1 (5 bases). The CDR3 is 15 amino acids. The V end was cut by 8 bases, the J end by 0 bases, with 14 bases between. CDR3 in amino acids: CASGAGYNSNQPQHF. The CDR3 bases are TGTGCCAGCGGGGCAGGATACAATAGCAATCAGCCCCAGCATTTT.

This clonotype was detected only a few times. The genes are TRBV29-1 and TRBJ1-2; no clear D gene. The germline V gene encodes CDR1 SQVTM and CDR2 ANQGSEA. V was clipped by 6 bases and J by 0 bases, with 8 bases between them. This CDR3 comprises 12 residues. The CDR3 sequence: CSVPIANYGYTF. In DNA, the CDR3 is TGCAGCGTGCCGATAGCTAACTATGGCTACACCTTC. Variable domain in full (rest from reference TRBV29-1 and TRBJ1-2): SAVISQKPSRDICQRGTSLTIQCQVDSQVTMMFWYRQQPGQSLTLIATANQGSEATYESGFVIDKFPISRPNLTFSTLTVSNMSPEDSSIYLCSVPIANYGYTFGSGTRLTVV.

This clonotype showed up many times. The chain couples TRBV20-1 to TRBJ2-5, with D possibly being TRBD1 (5 bases). CDR1 DFQATT and CDR2 SNEGSKA come from the germline V gene (reference sequence). V lost 6 bases to trimming and J lost 7 bases, with 21 bases between them. The CDR3 runs 14 residues. CDR3 in DNA: TGCAGTGCCGTAGACAGACTCGAAACGGGGACCCAGTACTTC. It translates to CSAVDRLETGTQYF.

This clonotype was seen a few times. The chain links TRBV20-1 to TRBJ2-3, with 13 positions matching TRBD2. This CDR3 region has 15 residues. Germline CDR1 DFQATT, CDR2 SNEGSKA (reference sequence). Trimming removed 8 bases from V and 4 bases from J; junction bases left unmatched: 9. CDR3 bases: TGCAGTCGACTAGCGGGAGGCCCGGGCGCAGATACGCAGTATTTT. Its protein product is CSRLAGGPGADTQYF.

This clonotype was seen more than once but under ten times. The rearrangement uses TRBV7-2 and TRBJ2-7, with 10 bases fitting TRBD1. This CDR3 comprises 15 residues. V lost 6 bases, J lost 2 bases, and 7 bases stayed unmatched. In germline, CDR1 is SGHTA, CDR2 FQGNSA. The CDR3 here is CASSTAGTGAYEQYF. The CDR3 DNA reads as TGTGCCAGCAGTACAGCCGGGACAGGGGCCTACGAGCAGTACTTC.